This T cell receptor (beta chain) was sequenced during a study of glioma-infiltrating T cells. This clonotype qualifies as medium-sized. Germline V gene data show CDR1 as SGHVS and CDR2 as FNYEAQ. The CDR3 is 17 residues long. V was clipped by 5 bases and J by 0 bases, with 18 bases between them. TCR alpha and beta CDR3 regions were amplified from RNA using iRepertoire nested multiplex PCR. TCRdb ran MiXCR on the multiplex PCR reads and lists one entry per CDR3 protein. The data contain several thousand distinct CDR3 sequences, roughly 47% of them singletons. Material: glioma tissue, nonneoplastic brain tissue, or PBMCs (not recorded which). This sequence was found in a human donor with low-grade glioma or glioblastoma, undergoing nonglioma brain surgery, or in good health (not recorded which). The rearrangement uses TRBV7-6 and TRBJ2-3; D possibly corresponds to TRBD1 (6 bases). Written as DNA, the CDR3 is TGTGCCAGCAGCCCTCACTTACAGGGTAGAAGCACAGATACGCAGTATTTT. Translating gives CASSPHLQGRSTDTQYF.